This T cell receptor beta chain was recovered during a study of blood T cell repertoires in COVID-19. The CDR3 length is 14 residues. The germline gives CDR1 LGHDT, CDR2 YNNKEL (reference sequence). The ends were cut back, 1 base at V and 11 bases at J, with 12 bases in the middle. Cohort allocation depended upon clinical history that participants reported. In the source study's methods: Researchers report that nucleated cell counts were estimated from reference gene primer amplification. TCRdb's table, derived via immunoSEQ multiplex PCR, lists solely in-frame clones and lacks some. V, J and clone size derive from that table, while D and trimming were established from the DNA sequence. The sample yields more than 200,000 clones, around 80% seen once.

The source material was PBMCs or T cells enriched from blood (not recorded which). The source is a man in his sixties who had recovered from COVID-19. V usage is TRBV3-1 (or the pseudogene TRBV3-2) and J usage is TRBJ1-6; D ambiguous. The CDR3 is CASSQARTGTPLHF. In nucleotides, the CDR3 is TGTGCCAGCAGCCAAGCAAGGACGGGGACACCCCTCCACTTT.